Shown below are 10 T cell receptor beta chains from a single sample sequenced in a study of blood T cells in healthy people across ages (dated by TCRdb to 2014 to 2015). Library preparation used 5' RACE. The second PCR ran for roughly 6 to 11 cycles and used a J-beta primer mix along with a sample-barcoded 5' primer. TCRdb reprocessed the public reads (quality trimming at Q25 with fastp, clone calling with MiXCR) and kept in-frame beta chains. Duplicate CDR3 protein sequences are folded into a single record with the most common DNA and genes. Present in this sample are around 2 million distinct CDR3 sequences, approximately 39% of which were seen just once. Of the sample, 23% falls within the top ten clones. Sequencing input: blood. These receptors were taken from a human donor in good health.

The chain uses TRBV20-1 and TRBJ1-2; 8 nucleotides agree with TRBD1. Trimming at V came to 2 bases and at J to 7 bases, leaving 3 bases not matched to a gene. The CDR3 extends over 12 amino acids. Per the germline V gene, CDR1 is DFQATT and CDR2 is SNEGSKA (reference sequence). CDR3 in amino acids: CSARLTGGGYTF. The DNA of the CDR3 is TGCAGTGCTAGATTAACAGGGGGTGGCTACACCTTC.

This clonotype was counted only a few times. Its ends do not fully match the called genes, so a read error is possible. The chain links TRBV20-1 to TRBJ2-6; maybe TRBD1 (5 bases). Looked up from germline, CDR1 is DFQATT and CDR2 is SNEGSKA (reference sequence). The CDR3 runs 17 residues. The CDR3 DNA reads as TGCAGTGCTAGAGATCTTACAGGCACCTCTGTGGCCAACGTCCTGACTTTC. This gives the protein CSARDLTGTSVANVLTF.

This clonotype has a count of ten or more. The chain couples TRBV5-1 to TRBJ2-5, with 9 nucleotides matching TRBD2. CDR1 and CDR2 (germline): SGHRS, YFSETQ. J was trimmed by 5 bases and V by 3 bases; bases with no gene match: 5. This CDR3 has 14 residues. The CDR3 region is CASSSGTSYETQYF. The CDR3, as DNA: TGCGCCAGCAGCTCCGGGACTAGCTATGAGACCCAGTACTTC.

The genes are TRBV7-8 and TRBJ2-7; possible D gene TRBD1, 6 bases. The CDR3 runs 14 residues. CDR1 and CDR2 from the germline V gene are SGHVS and FQNEAQ. V gave up 7 bases and J gave up 3 bases, with 16 bases separating them. CDR3 sequence: CASTPQGTFYEQYF. CDR3 in DNA: TGTGCCAGCACCCCTCAAGGGACATTCTACGAGCAGTACTTC. The variable domain in full, with the rest retrieved from reference TRBV7-8 and TRBJ2-7, is GAGVSQSPRYKVAKRGQDVALRCDPISGHVSLFWYQQALGQGPEFLTYFQNEAQLDKSGLPSDRFFAERPEGSVSTLKIQRTQQEDSAVYLCASTPQGTFYEQYFGPGTRLTVT.

The genes are TRBV25-1 and TRBJ2-7, with D tentatively TRBD2 (5 bases). The CDR3 has 13 amino acids. Trimming stripped 2 bases from V and 1 base from J, with 6 bases between. Germline CDR1 is MGHDK and CDR2 is SYGVNS. In DNA form, the CDR3 reads TGTGCCAGCAGTGAAGGGGAGTCCTACGAGCAGTACTTC. It translates to CASSEGESYEQYF.

This clonotype was observed a handful of times. The chain recombines TRBV28 with TRBJ2-5; 7 bases are a match to TRBD1. CDR3 size: 11 residues. The V gene end was trimmed by 10 bases and the J gene end by 2 bases; junction bases not matched to a gene: 1. Germline V gives CDR1 MDHEN, CDR2 SYDVKM. Written as DNA, the CDR3 is TGTGCCACGACAGGGCAAGAGACCCAGTACTTC. This encodes CATTGQETQYF. Full variable domain (remainder filled in from reference TRBV28 and TRBJ2-5): DVKVTQSSRYLVKRTGEKVFLECVQDMDHENMFWYRQDPGLGLRLIYFSYDVKMKEKGDIPEGYSVSREKKERFSLILESASTNQTSMYLCATTGQETQYFGPGTRLLVL.

The chain links TRBV29-1 to TRBJ2-2, with 8 bases fitting TRBD2. CDR3 length: 13 residues. The V gene's germline CDR1 is SQVTM and CDR2 ANQGSEA. Trimming removed 7 bases from V and 3 bases from J; junction bases left unmatched: 4. CDR3 in DNA: TGCAGCGCGAGCGGGGGCCACACCGGGGAGCTGTTTTTT. This codes for CSASGGHTGELFF.

The chain recombines TRBV7-9 with TRBJ1-1; no reliable D call. The V and J ends lost 4 bases and 1 base respectively, with 13 bases between them. The CDR3 spans 15 residues. Germline V CDR1 and CDR2: SEHNR, FQNEAQ (reference sequence). The CDR3 reads CASSSSRTENTEAFF. CDR3 coding DNA: TGTGCCAGCAGCTCTTCCCGGACTGAGAACACTGAAGCTTTCTTT.

The rearrangement uses TRBV2 and TRBJ1-5; D is undetermined. Trimming pared 6 bases from V and 6 bases from J, leaving 9 bases between. Germline V gene sequence: CDR1 SNHLY, CDR2 FYNNEI. The CDR3 consists of 12 residues. The CDR3 spells CASRTKGQPQHF. CDR3 sequence (DNA): TGTGCCAGCAGGACTAAGGGTCAGCCCCAGCATTTT.

The chain carries TRBV5-1 and TRBJ2-1, with TRBD2 matching 8 bases. Trimming at V came to 2 bases and at J to 5 bases, leaving 12 bases not matched to a gene. Per the germline V gene, CDR1 is SGHRS and CDR2 is YFSETQ. This CDR3 region has 17 residues. CDR3 sequence reads: CASSLDIPGGPNNEQFF. The CDR3 DNA reads TGCGCCAGCAGCTTAGACATCCCGGGGGGGCCCAACAATGAGCAGTTCTTC.